These 30 T cell receptor beta chains came from one sample sequenced in a study of T cell repertoires in cytomegalovirus infection. MiXCR, run by TCRdb on the reads, gives a single entry per CDR3 protein. This repertoire shows under 350,000 distinct CDR3 sequences, 9.5% found once; its top ten account for about 4.5%. Sequencing input: PBMCs. These receptor sequences come from a human donor in good health (CMV status not recorded). Some clones in this sample may be carry-over from other donors' samples.

This clonotype has more than one count but fewer than ten. V and J are TRBV7-2 and TRBJ1-4, with D unclear. The CDR3 totals 14 residues. The germline V and J ends were trimmed by 1 base and 3 bases, with 6 bases remaining between them. Looked up from germline, CDR1 is SGHTA and CDR2 is FQGNSA. Written as DNA, the CDR3 is TGTGCCAGCAGCTTAGGGCAGCCTAATGAAAAACTGTTTTTT. Protein sequence: CASSLGQPNEKLFF.

This clonotype was seen at least ten times. V is TRBV7-2 and J is TRBJ1-1; D is unresolved. The CDR3 is 14 residues long. V was clipped by 5 bases and J by 4 bases, with 14 bases between them. CDR1 and CDR2 from the germline V gene are SGHTA and FQGNSA. The CDR3 region is CASSRGASATEAFF. The DNA of the CDR3 is TGTGCCAGCAGCCGAGGAGCAAGCGCCACTGAAGCTTTCTTT.

The J gene is TRBJ2-1, the V gene TRBV12-3 or TRBV12-4; possibly TRBD1 for D (5 bases). This CDR3 has 15 residues. V lost 6 bases, J lost 0 bases, and 12 bases lay in between. The CDR3 loop is CASSPGDSSYNEQFF. The CDR3 region has the DNA TGTGCCAGCAGCCCGGGCGACAGCTCCTACAATGAGCAGTTCTTC.

V is TRBV2 and J is TRBJ2-7, with D unresolved. The germline V and J ends were trimmed by 2 bases and 5 bases, with 4 bases remaining between them. CDR1 is SNHLY, CDR2 FYNNEI, per germline. The CDR3 runs to 11 residues. The CDR3 region is CASSERNEQYF. CDR3 coding DNA: TGTGCCAGCAGTGAACGGAACGAGCAGTACTTC.

This clonotype appeared many times. This chain joins TRBV7-8 and TRBJ2-1; TRBD1 matches at 8 bases. The CDR3 runs to 15 residues. The germline gives CDR1 SGHVS, CDR2 FQNEAQ. V lost 3 bases, J lost 3 bases, and 4 bases stayed unmatched. CDR3 in amino acids: CASSFSGGLYNEQFF. In DNA, the CDR3 is TGTGCCAGCAGCTTCTCAGGGGGCCTCTACAATGAGCAGTTCTTC.

This clonotype appeared many times. V gene TRBV7-8 combines with J gene TRBJ1-4, with D perhaps TRBD1 (6 bases). The V and J ends lost 0 bases and 8 bases respectively, with 13 bases between them. This CDR3 is 15 amino acids long. Germline V gives CDR1 SGHVS, CDR2 FQNEAQ. The CDR3 nucleotides are TGTGCCAGCAGCTTAGCGCTGGGGGGGCAGGAAAAACTGTTTTTT. It encodes CASSLALGGQEKLFF. The full variable domain, with the rest looked up from reference TRBV7-8 and TRBJ1-4, is GAGVSQSPRYKVAKRGQDVALRCDPISGHVSLFWYQQALGQGPEFLTYFQNEAQLDKSGLPSDRFFAERPEGSVSTLKIQRTQQEDSAVYLCASSLALGGQEKLFFGSGTQLSVL.

This clonotype was counted many times. The chain couples TRBV7-2 to TRBJ2-7; 8 bases line up with TRBD2. Germline-derived CDR1 and CDR2 are SGHTA and FQGNSA. CDR3 length: 15 residues. V trimming: 4 bases; J trimming: 3 bases; junction bases outside the gene matches: 8. CDR3 region: CASSSSLAGRYEQYF. Here the CDR3 DNA reads TGTGCCAGCAGCTCCAGTCTAGCGGGCCGCTACGAGCAGTACTTC. Using reference TRBV7-2 and TRBJ2-7 for the parts outside the CDR3, the full variable domain is GAGVSQSPSNKVTEKGKDVELRCDPISGHTALYWYRQSLGQGLEFLIYFQGNSAPDKSGLPSDRFSAERTGGSVSTLTIQRTQQEDSAVYLCASSSSLAGRYEQYFGPGTRLTVT.

Many counts were recorded for this clonotype. The chain is built from TRBV7-2 and TRBJ2-1; 10 bases line up with TRBD2. CDR3 size: 22 residues. V was clipped by 1 base and J by 0 bases; unmatched bases: 18. CDR1 is SGHTA, CDR2 FQGNSA, per germline. The DNA of the CDR3 is TGTGCCAGCAGCTTAGTACCCCTCTCGGTAGCGGGAGGCCATGCCTCCTACAATGAGCAGTTCTTC. Protein product: CASSLVPLSVAGGHASYNEQFF.

This clonotype showed up many times. The chain employs TRBV7-2 and TRBJ2-2; D remains unclear. This CDR3 region has 12 residues. The V end was cut by 6 bases, the J end by 5 bases, with 7 bases between. Germline CDR1 and CDR2: SGHTA and FQGNSA. The CDR3 nucleotides read TGTGCCAGCAGGGCAGCGACCGGGGAGCTGTTTTTT. Its protein product is CASRAATGELFF.

This clonotype was counted many times. V and J are TRBV20-1 and TRBJ2-5; D is unclear. Germline V gives CDR1 DFQATT, CDR2 SNEGSKA (reference sequence). V was trimmed by 2 bases and J by 2 bases, leaving 12 bases between them. CDR3 size: 14 residues. CDR3: CSARFRSQQETQYF. The CDR3 DNA is TGCAGTGCTAGATTCCGGTCTCAACAAGAGACCCAGTACTTC.

At least ten counts were recorded for this clonotype. This sequence joins TRBV7-2 and TRBJ2-3; D perhaps matches TRBD2 (5 bases). Germline-derived CDR1 and CDR2 are SGHTA and FQGNSA. The CDR3 totals 14 residues. V was cut by 2 bases and J by 6 bases, with 12 bases left in between. CDR3 bases: TGTGCCAGCAGCTTATCCGGGGTTGGGGATACGCAGTATTTT. Translating gives CASSLSGVGDTQYF.

This clonotype was counted ten times or more. The rearrangement joins TRBV19 to TRBJ1-2; 8 bases line up with TRBD1. The V gene end was trimmed by 3 bases and the J gene end by 2 bases; junction bases not matched to a gene: 11. Per germline, CDR1 LNHDA and CDR2 SQIVND (reference sequence). This CDR3 has 17 residues. The CDR3 loop is CASSIRTGWKTNYGYTF. The CDR3 DNA reads TGTGCCAGTAGTATTCGGACAGGGTGGAAAACAAACTATGGCTACACCTTC.

The sample holds a few counts of this clonotype. The chain has TRBV20-1 and TRBJ2-7; D is tentatively TRBD1 or TRBD2 (6 bases each). V lost 3 bases and J 3 bases, leaving 21 bases between the germline ends. The CDR3 runs to 16 residues. Per the germline V gene, CDR1 is DFQATT and CDR2 is SNEGSKA (reference sequence). CDR3: CSARQRGQTRLYEQYF. The CDR3 nucleotides read TGCAGTGCTAGGCAACGGGGGCAGACCCGACTCTACGAGCAGTACTTC.

At least ten counts were recorded for this clonotype. This chain connects TRBV7-6 to TRBJ1-1; D gene uncertain. Germline V lookup: CDR1 SGHVS, CDR2 FNYEAQ. The CDR3 covers 17 residues. Deletions cut 5 bases from V and 0 bases from J, with 19 bases between. CDR3 sequence (DNA): TGTGCCAGCAGCCAAGGGCCACAGAATAACATGAACACTGAAGCTTTCTTT. This codes for CASSQGPQNNMNTEAFF.

The rearrangement joins TRBV28 to TRBJ2-1, with a tentative D call TRBD2 (5 bases). This CDR3 has 15 amino acids. Germline V gene data show CDR1 as MDHEN and CDR2 as SYDVKM. The V end was cut by 5 bases, the J end by 2 bases, with 13 bases between. CDR3 DNA: TGTGCCAGCAGTACTACCTTACTAGCCTACAATGAGCAGTTCTTC. Translation gives CASSTTLLAYNEQFF.

V usage is TRBV15 and J usage is TRBJ1-2, with a possible D match to TRBD1 (5 bases). CDR1 is LNHNV and CDR2 is YYDKDF in the germline V gene (reference sequence). Trimming pared 1 base from V and 8 bases from J, leaving 14 bases between. The CDR3 covers 14 residues. The CDR3: CATSRVGDPGGYTF. DNA of the CDR3: TGTGCCACCAGCAGAGTGGGGGACCCGGGCGGCTACACCTTC.

On this clonotype: One junction end does not reproduce the germline sequence, and a read error may be involved. CDR3 nucleotides: TGTGCCAGCAGCCAAGCCTCAAGGACACCCAACACTGAAGCTTTCTTT. Translating it yields CASSQASRTPNTEAFF. The rearrangement uses TRBV4-1 and TRBJ1-1; D is perhaps TRBD1 (5 bases). Germline V gives CDR1 MGHRA, CDR2 YSYEKL. The CDR3 totals 16 residues.

In its sample, this clonotype was seen a few times. One junction end does not reproduce the germline sequence, and a read error may be involved. The J gene is TRBJ2-7, the V gene TRBV7-9, with TRBD2 matching over 9 bases. The CDR3 sequence is 17 residues long. Per the germline V gene, CDR1 is SEHNR and CDR2 is FQNEAQ (reference sequence). CDR3 protein: CTSSSAPGTSNPLEQYF. CDR3 nucleotide sequence: TGTACCAGCAGCTCCGCCCCGGGGACTAGCAATCCTTTGGAGCAGTACTTC.

The table lists this clonotype with a few counts. The gene calls are TRBV7-3 and TRBJ2-3, with no clear D. The V gene lost 4 bases and the J gene lost 3 bases, with 8 bases spanning the gap. The CDR3 contains 13 residues. The germline gives CDR1 SGHTA, CDR2 FQGTGA. The CDR3 loop is CASSYAMTDTQYF. The CDR3 nucleotides read TGTGCCAGCAGCTACGCTATGACAGATACGCAGTATTTT.

This clonotype was seen a few times. The chain is built from TRBV7-6 and TRBJ1-1; unclear D gene. Trimming shortened V by 5 bases and J by 4 bases, and 17 bases separated the two germline ends. Per the germline V gene, CDR1 is SGHVS and CDR2 is FNYEAQ. The CDR3 runs 15 residues. The CDR3 loop reads CASSARRGEGTEAFF. DNA of the CDR3: TGTGCCAGCAGCGCACGACGGGGTGAAGGCACTGAAGCTTTCTTT.

The genes are TRBV4-1 and TRBJ2-7, with 10 bases identical to TRBD2. The CDR3 is 15 amino acids. CDR1 and CDR2 from the germline V gene are MGHRA and YSYEKL. The V and J ends lost 2 bases and 5 bases, in that order; junction bases with no gene match: 6. CDR3 amino acids: CASSQLSSGGNEQYF. The CDR3 DNA sequence: TGCGCCAGCAGCCAACTCTCTAGCGGGGGCAACGAGCAGTACTTC.

This clonotype has only a few counts. The chain couples TRBV12-3 or TRBV12-4 to TRBJ2-1; 10 bases are a match to TRBD1. The CDR3 runs 15 residues. After removal of 3 bases from V and 9 bases from J, the junction contained 8 bases not matched to a gene. CDR3 bases: TGTGCCAGCAGTTTTACCGGGACAGGGGCTCGTGAGCAGTTCTTC. This sequence encodes CASSFTGTGAREQFF.

In this sample, this clonotype turned up a few times. The J gene is TRBJ1-2, the V gene TRBV7-9; 9 bases align to TRBD1. Germline assignment: CDR1 SEHNR and CDR2 FQNEAQ (reference sequence). CDR3 size: 16 residues. The V and J ends lost 8 bases and 8 bases, in that order; junction bases with no gene match: 18. Written as DNA, the CDR3 is TGTGCCAGCTCGATGACAGGGGGTGCCATCGGATCCGGCTACACCTTC. Residues: CASSMTGGAIGSGYTF.

The chain combines TRBV27 with TRBJ2-2; no clear D. V lost 0 bases and J lost 9, with 11 bases in between. This CDR3 spans 14 amino acids. In germline, CDR1 is MNHEY, CDR2 SMNVEV (reference sequence). The chain's CDR3 is CASSLSTGRRELFF. The CDR3 nucleotides are TGTGCCAGCAGTTTATCAACCGGGCGCCGGGAGCTGTTTTTT.

Ten or more counts support this clonotype. The V gene is TRBV7-2, the J gene TRBJ1-5; no clear D. The germline V gene encodes CDR1 SGHTA and CDR2 FQGNSA. CDR3 length: 13 residues. Trimming cost V 2 bases and J 6 bases, with 8 bases left between them. Here the CDR3 DNA reads TGTGCCAGCAGCTTAAAACGAGGTCAGCCCCAGCATTTT. Its translation is CASSLKRGQPQHF.

This clonotype was seen many times. This sequence joins TRBV7-2 and TRBJ1-2, with D possibly TRBD1 on 5 matching bases. The CDR3 sequence is 14 residues long. Germline assignment: CDR1 SGHTA and CDR2 FQGNSA. V gave up 5 bases and J gave up 7 bases, with 17 bases separating them. The CDR3 spells CASSPRGGESGYTF. The CDR3 DNA sequence: TGTGCCAGCAGCCCCCGGGGAGGGGAGAGTGGCTACACCTTC.

CDR3 in amino acids: CASSITGDISYEQYF. CDR3 DNA sequence: TGTGCCAGTAGTATAACAGGGGACATCTCCTACGAGCAGTACTTC. The V call is TRBV19, the J call TRBJ2-7, with 7 bases fitting TRBD1. The ends lost 2 bases at V and 0 bases at J; junction bases unmatched: 4. The germline V gene encodes CDR1 LNHDA and CDR2 SQIVND (reference sequence). The CDR3 totals 15 residues.

This clonotype was detected ten times or more. The chain recombines TRBV20-1 with TRBJ2-5; 9 bases agree with TRBD1. The V and J ends lost 3 bases and 5 bases, in that order; junction bases with no gene match: 7. Germline V gene lookup returns CDR1 DFQATT and CDR2 SNEGSKA (reference sequence). The CDR3 extends over 14 amino acids. The CDR3 DNA is TGCAGTGCTAGGCGGGGACAGGGCGGGGAGACCCAGTACTTC. It encodes CSARRGQGGETQYF.

This chain links TRBV7-9 with TRBJ2-1; 7 positions match TRBD1. The germline gives CDR1 SEHNR, CDR2 FQNEAQ (reference sequence). This CDR3 region has 15 residues. V was clipped by 5 bases and J by 3 bases; unmatched bases: 7. Here the CDR3 reads CASSETGERYNEQFF. The CDR3 DNA sequence: TGTGCCAGCAGCGAAACAGGGGAGCGCTACAATGAGCAGTTCTTC.

This clonotype was detected only a few times. The rearrangement links TRBV7-4 to TRBJ2-5; TRBD1 agrees at 10 bases. Germline CDR1 reads SGHVT; CDR2 reads SQSDAQ. V lost 6 bases and J lost 4; bases outside the gene matches: 17. This CDR3 is 18 amino acids long. The CDR3 coding sequence is TGTGCCAGCAGACCAGGGGCCCCGGGACAGGGGCTTCGAGAGACCCAGTACTTC. Amino acids: CASRPGAPGQGLRETQYF.